Following are 30 T cell receptor beta chains from one sample sequenced in a study of PD-1 blockade in classical Hodgkin lymphoma. The data were produced by immunoSEQ multiplex PCR, yet TCRdb's version contains in-frame clones alone and is incomplete. The table includes roughly 11,000 clones, 80% to 90% detected once. Time point reported: cycle 4 day 1 (C4D1), after five to seven weeks of nivolumab. Brentuximab vedotin exposure varied among the patients, all of whom had relapsed after autologous stem cell transplantation. From thawed PBMCs, magnetic negative selection was used to isolate the CD8+ T cells. The source material was CD8+ T cells from blood, sampled before the fourth cycle of nivolumab. Source of these receptors: a human donor with classical Hodgkin lymphoma. The donor label of this sample is uncertain.

The gene calls are TRBV10-3 and TRBJ2-3; 9 bases match TRBD2. The CDR3 extends over 20 amino acids. Germline CDR1 reads ENHRY; CDR2 reads SYGVKD. After removal of 6 bases from V and 3 bases from J, the junction contained 22 bases not matched to a gene. Written as DNA, the CDR3 is TGTGCCATCAGCGGCAAGGCTAGCGGGACCTGGAGCGGGGGTACAGATACGCAGTATTTT. It translates to CAISGKASGTWSGGTDTQYF.

The chain is built from TRBV9 and TRBJ1-1, with D possibly matching TRBD1 (5 bases). This CDR3 has 12 amino acids. CDR1 is SGDLS and CDR2 is YYNGEE in the germline V gene. Trimming removed 6 bases from V and 6 bases from J, with 12 bases in between. The CDR3 spells CASTPTGAEAFF. The CDR3 region has the DNA TGTGCCAGCACCCCAACAGGTGCTGAAGCTTTCTTT.

The chain combines TRBV4-2 with TRBJ2-2; D gene ambiguous. Germline CDR1 and CDR2: LGHNA and YNFKEQ. The V and J ends lost 4 bases and 1 base respectively, with 16 bases between them. The CDR3 covers 17 residues. CDR3 DNA sequence: TGTGCCAGCAGCCGCGGTGGTTCGCTGAGGAACACCGGGGAGCTGTTTTTT. Translating gives CASSRGGSLRNTGELFF.

This chain connects TRBV5-1 to TRBJ1-2; perhaps TRBD1 as D (6 bases). The CDR3 has 14 amino acids. CDR1 is SGHRS and CDR2 is YFSETQ in the germline V gene. V gave up 3 bases and J gave up 8 bases, with 17 bases separating them. CDR3 sequence (DNA): TGCGCCAGCAGCTCCCATCAGGGGCCGCGGGGCTACACCTTC. Protein product: CASSSHQGPRGYTF.

The CDR3 spells CAWSVPWGAYEQYF. The CDR3 DNA reads as TGTGCCTGGAGTGTACCGTGGGGAGCCTACGAGCAGTACTTC. The chain is built from TRBV30 and TRBJ2-7, with a tentative D call TRBD2 (5 bases). The CDR3 has 14 residues. V lost 0 bases and J 2 bases, leaving 11 bases between the germline ends. The germline gives CDR1 GTSNPN, CDR2 SVGIG (reference sequence).

This chain connects TRBV28 to TRBJ2-3, with 12 nucleotides matching TRBD2. CDR1 is MDHEN, CDR2 SYDVKM, per germline. This CDR3 is built from 17 residues. Trimming cost V 5 bases and J 6 bases; bases outside gene matches: 12. The CDR3 bases are TGTGCCAGCAGTCCAAATCTAGCGGGGGGGTTCAGGGATACGCAGTATTTT. Translated: CASSPNLAGGFRDTQYF.

The genes are TRBV13 and TRBJ2-1; the D gene is possibly TRBD1 (5 bases). Trimming stripped 5 bases from V and 2 bases from J, with 10 bases between. Germline-derived CDR1 and CDR2 are PRHDT and FYEKMQ (reference sequence). The CDR3 runs to 14 residues. CDR3 nucleotide sequence: TGTGCCAGCAGCCCCGGCAGGGCCTACAATGAGCAGTTCTTC. Protein sequence: CASSPGRAYNEQFF.

The CDR3 bases are TGTGCCAGCAGCTTGGACGGGAACACCGGGGAGCTGTTTTTT. Its translation is CASSLDGNTGELFF. The rearrangement links TRBV7-9 to TRBJ2-2; D call uncertain. V was shortened by 3 bases and J by 1 base, with 6 bases between the two germline ends. Germline V gives CDR1 SEHNR, CDR2 FQNEAQ (reference sequence). The CDR3 runs to 14 residues.

The chain couples TRBV7-2 to TRBJ2-1; D may be TRBD1 or TRBD2 (5 bases each). From germline, CDR1 is SGHTA and CDR2 FQGNSA. The germline V and J ends were trimmed by 5 bases and 1 base, with 12 bases remaining between them. The CDR3 runs to 15 residues. This chain's CDR3 is CASSLGTGSYNEQFF. CDR3 DNA sequence: TGTGCCAGCAGCCTCGGGACCGGATCCTACAATGAGCAGTTCTTC.

The chain carries TRBV7-6 and TRBJ2-1; no clear D. Per the germline V gene, CDR1 is SGHVS and CDR2 is FNYEAQ. Trimming pared 4 bases from V and 8 bases from J, leaving 12 bases between. The CDR3 loop spans 13 amino acids. The CDR3 sequence is CASSWSPSDEQFF. Written as DNA, the CDR3 is TGTGCCAGCAGCTGGTCTCCTTCCGATGAGCAGTTCTTC.

This chain uses TRBV14 with TRBJ1-2; D uncertain. V lost 4 bases to trimming and J lost 4 bases, with 10 bases between them. This CDR3 region has 13 residues. The germline gives CDR1 SGHDN, CDR2 FVKESK. Here the CDR3 DNA reads TGTGCCAGCAGCCTGGCCGGTGGCTATGGCTACACCTTC. The encoded protein is CASSLAGGYGYTF.

This chain joins TRBV4-1 and TRBJ1-1; 11 bases map to TRBD1. This CDR3 has 17 amino acids. J gave up 1 base and V 4 bases, and 8 bases lay outside the gene matches. Germline CDR1 and CDR2: MGHRA and YSYEKL. The CDR3 bases are TGCGCCAGCAGCCGGAGCCTGGGACAGGGGGGGAACACTGAAGCTTTCTTT. Translation: CASSRSLGQGGNTEAFF.

The genes are TRBV4-1 and TRBJ2-3; TRBD1 is a possible D gene (7 bases). The length of the CDR3 is 16 residues. The V and J ends lost 4 bases and 2 bases respectively, with 16 bases between them. Per germline, CDR1 MGHRA and CDR2 YSYEKL. CDR3 coding DNA: TGCGCCAGCAGCCTGCAGGGGGGCGGGGCCACAGATACGCAGTATTTT. Amino acids: CASSLQGGGATDTQYF.

V gene TRBV5-1 combines with J gene TRBJ1-4; D might be TRBD1 (5 bases). The CDR3 covers 14 residues. The V gene's germline CDR1 is SGHRS and CDR2 YFSETQ. Trimming took 0 bases from V and 7 from J, leaving 10 bases between them. CDR3 protein: CASSLVWGGEKLFF. The CDR3 DNA reads as TGCGCCAGCAGCTTGGTGTGGGGGGGTGAAAAACTGTTTTTT.

The chain combines TRBV5-8 with TRBJ1-1; D is possibly TRBD1 (6 bases). V was pared by 3 bases and J by 5 bases, with 14 bases between. The CDR3 runs 14 residues. Looked up from germline, CDR1 is SGHTS and CDR2 is YDEGEE. Here the CDR3 DNA reads TGTGCCAGCAGCTGGTACAGGGATGGGACTGAAGCTTTCTTT. Protein product: CASSWYRDGTEAFF.

This chain connects TRBV1 to TRBJ1-3; TRBD1, the table's D call, lacks a check against the DNA. TRBV1 is a known pseudogene. The CDR3 is 19 residues long. The DNA of the CDR3 is TGCACCAGCAGCCGATCTGGACAGGGGGCAGCCGCCTCTGGAAACACCATATATTTT. This gives the protein CTSSRSGQGAAASGNTIYF.

This chain connects TRBV4-3 to TRBJ2-6; 8 nucleotides agree with TRBD2. In germline, CDR1 is LGHNA, CDR2 YSLEER. The CDR3 runs to 19 residues. The V segment lost 4 bases and the J segment 1 base; nucleotides outside the gene matches: 12. CDR3 protein: CASSPRADGRVSGANVLTF. The CDR3 region has the DNA TGCGCCAGCAGCCCCCGGGCCGACGGGAGGGTTTCTGGGGCCAACGTCCTGACTTTC.

This chain uses TRBV6-1 with TRBJ1-2; D is possibly TRBD1 (5 bases). This CDR3 comprises 16 residues. Germline CDR1 is MNHNS and CDR2 is SASEGT. V lost 3 bases to trimming and J lost 4 bases, with 18 bases between them. The CDR3: CASSEDGTPGGYGYTF. The CDR3 region has the DNA TGTGCCAGCAGTGAGGACGGGACCCCCGGGGGCTATGGCTACACCTTC.

The chain has TRBV5-1 and TRBJ2-1; D unresolved. Germline-derived CDR1 and CDR2 are SGHRS and YFSETQ. Trimming cost V 3 bases and J 6 bases, with 16 bases left between them. This CDR3 is built from 15 residues. Written as DNA, the CDR3 is TGCGCCAGCAGCTGGACCTCTAATCCACTCAATGAGCAGTTCTTC. Amino acids: CASSWTSNPLNEQFF. Complete variable domain (other parts from reference TRBV5-1 and TRBJ2-1): KAGVTQTPRYLIKTRGQQVTLSCSPISGHRSVSWYQQTPGQGLQFLFEYFSETQRNKGNFPGRFSGRQFSNSRSEMNVSTLELGDSALYLCASSWTSNPLNEQFFGPGTRLTVL.

CDR3 amino acids: CASISGMGAPHEQYF. The DNA of the CDR3 is TGTGCCAGCATCTCCGGGATGGGGGCCCCCCACGAGCAGTACTTC. The chain combines TRBV11-2 with TRBJ2-7; weak D call: TRBD1 (6 bases). In germline, CDR1 is SGHAT, CDR2 FQNNGV. The CDR3 runs 15 residues. Trimming left V 7 bases short and J 5 bases short, with 21 bases between.

The rearrangement joins TRBV11-2 to TRBJ2-5; D may be TRBD1 (7 bases). This CDR3 is built from 15 residues. Germline V gene lookup returns CDR1 SGHAT and CDR2 FQNNGV. With 1 base removed from V and 3 bases from J, the gap between germline ends came to 12 bases. CDR3 DNA: TGTGCCAGCAGCTTAGTCGTCAGGGGGGAAGAGACCCAGTACTTC. It is translated as CASSLVVRGEETQYF.

This chain uses TRBV7-2 with TRBJ2-5, with D maybe TRBD1 (5 bases). The CDR3 has 13 amino acids. CDR1 and CDR2 from the germline V gene are SGHTA and FQGNSA. Trimming took 5 bases from V and 3 from J, leaving 10 bases between them. The CDR3 sequence is CASSPGREETQYF. CDR3 sequence (DNA): TGTGCCAGCAGCCCCGGCAGGGAAGAGACCCAGTACTTC.

V and J are TRBV7-6 and TRBJ2-3; D not certain. The germline gives CDR1 SGHVS, CDR2 FNYEAQ. This CDR3 comprises 15 residues. The V end was cut by 5 bases, the J end by 3 bases, with 15 bases between. DNA of the CDR3: TGTGCCAGCAGCCCCGGAACGTGGACGACAGATACGCAGTATTTT. Translation gives CASSPGTWTTDTQYF.

V gene TRBV27 combines with J gene TRBJ1-5; D gene ambiguous. CDR3 length: 13 residues. V was clipped by 6 bases and J by 4 bases, with 10 bases between them. CDR1 and CDR2 from the germline V gene are MNHEY and SMNVEV (reference sequence). Here the CDR3 reads CASSPRFNQPQHF. The CDR3 DNA sequence: TGTGCCAGCAGCCCTCGGTTTAATCAGCCCCAGCATTTT.

The chain couples TRBV19 to TRBJ1-1, with D possibly matching TRBD1 (5 bases). Trimming cost V 10 bases and J 1 base, with 13 bases left between them. The CDR3 is made up of 13 amino acids. CDR1 and CDR2 (germline): LNHDA, SQIVND (reference sequence). The CDR3: CATTYDRNTEAFF. DNA for the CDR3: TGTGCCACTACCTATGACAGGAACACTGAAGCTTTCTTT.

V and J are TRBV7-6 and TRBJ2-7, with 9 bases that match TRBD2. Unmatched junction bases numbered 12, after V lost 5 bases and J lost 1 base. CDR1 and CDR2 (germline): SGHVS, FNYEAQ. This CDR3 has 17 residues. The CDR3: CASSPLPSAGGSYEQYF. CDR3 DNA: TGTGCCAGCAGCCCTCTACCGTCAGCGGGAGGTTCCTACGAGCAGTACTTC.

CDR3 nucleotides: TGTGCCAGCAGCCCTACTTGGTATACGCAGTATTTT. Residues: CASSPTWYTQYF. V and J are TRBV14 and TRBJ2-3; D uncertain. V was clipped by 4 bases and J by 7 bases, with 9 bases between them. The CDR3 has 12 amino acids. Germline-derived CDR1 and CDR2 are SGHDN and FVKESK.

The V gene is TRBV30, the J gene TRBJ2-5; 7 nucleotides match TRBD1. The CDR3 contains 11 residues. CDR1 and CDR2 (germline): GTSNPN, SVGIG (reference sequence). CDR3 protein: CAWDSQETQYF. The CDR3 nucleotides are TGTGCTTGGGACAGTCAAGAGACCCAGTACTTC.

The gene calls are TRBV4-3 and TRBJ2-7; D may be TRBD1 (6 bases). V dropped 1 base and J dropped 5 bases, with 15 bases sitting between them. The CDR3 covers 15 residues. Germline-derived CDR1 and CDR2 are LGHNA and YSLEER. In DNA form, the CDR3 reads TGCGCCAGCAGCCAAGCCCCAACAGGGCGGCACGAGCAGTACTTC. Protein: CASSQAPTGRHEQYF.

The V gene is TRBV15, the J gene TRBJ1-1, with 10 bases identical to TRBD1. Looked up from germline, CDR1 is LNHNV and CDR2 is YYDKDF (reference sequence). The CDR3 runs 15 residues. V lost 4 bases and J lost 4; bases outside the gene matches: 6. The CDR3 region is CATSTVTGGGTEAFF. CDR3 sequence (DNA): TGTGCCACCAGCACAGTGACAGGGGGCGGCACTGAAGCTTTCTTT.